This T cell receptor (beta chain) emerged from a study of identical twins. Each donor was a healthy Caucasian. The CDR3 contains 16 residues. V shed 5 bases and J 1 base; nucleotides not matched to a gene: 10. Germline V lookup: CDR1 SGHVS, CDR2 FQNEAQ. One entry per CDR3 protein results from TCRdb running MiXCR on the 5' RACE reads. The sample lists 230,000 or so distinct CDR3 sequences; around 8.3% were seen once. Notes on the study in general: Reduced insertions were recorded for abundant cord blood beta clonotypes, with no such pattern in memory repertoires. Twins shared out-of-frame alpha sequences with excess low generation probability. Out-of-frame sharing of TCR alpha in monozygotic twins was underestimated by models.

This clonotype was seen a handful of times. What it binds is unknown. This sample was shared with a second study, whose subject was yellow fever vaccine responses in identical twins.

The specimen sequenced was CD8+ T cells sorted from blood. This TCR was recovered from a woman aged 18-29 years in good health. The chain joins TRBV7-8 to TRBJ2-7; 8 nucleotides match TRBD1. The CDR3 nucleotides are TGTGCCAGCAGCCCCCGGACAGGGTACCCTTCCTACGAGCAGTACTTC. Amino acid sequence: CASSPRTGYPSYEQYF.